This TCR beta chain comes out of a study of control samples from healthy donors and cancer patients. The table lists this clone with a count of one. After removal of 5 bases from V and 0 bases from J, the junction contained 4 bases not matched to a gene. This CDR3 is 14 amino acids long. Germline V lookup: CDR1 MDHEN, CDR2 SYDVKM. Profiling relied on immunoSEQ multiplex PCR, and the TCRdb table lists in-frame clones only, not all of them. Among 150,000 or so clones listed, 70% to 90% were seen once. V is TRBV28 and J is TRBJ2-7, with TRBD2 matching over 7 bases. The sequencing input was blood. The receptor was derived from a woman aged 25 to 39 in good health. CDR3 protein: CASSASGVSYEQYF. CDR3 sequence (DNA): TGTGCCAGCAGTGCAAGCGGGGTCTCCTACGAGCAGTACTTC.